The TCR beta chain under discussion was sequenced for a study of shared clonotypes between healthy human individuals. Findings of the study overall: Estimated clonotype richness was generally higher in naive than memory subsets. It was observed that approximately 5% of naive CD4 clonotypes were shared across a handful of donors. Few donors restricted represented genetic and exposure-history diversity.

This table comes from immunoSEQ multiplex PCR, and its TCRdb copy is limited to in-frame clones, with some not included. The profile shows over a million clones, approximately 96% of them singletons. Comments on this clone: As yet, its antigen is unknown.

CD4+ cells yielded CD45RA+ naive and CD45RA-negative memory subsets. Trimming cost V 0 bases and J 1 base, with 10 bases left between them. The CDR3 spans 15 residues. The germline V gene has CDR1 SGHRS and CDR2 YFSETQ. J is TRBJ2-5 and V is TRBV5-1; possible D gene TRBD2, 5 bases. This sequence originates from a man aged 25 to 40 in good health. The sample comprised naive CD4+ T cells sorted from blood. Subset noted: CD45RA+ positively selected. The CDR3 DNA reads as TGCGCCAGCAGCTTGGTGGCTAGCCCCCAAGAGACCCAGTACTTC. As protein: CASSLVASPQETQYF.